The 11 T cell receptor beta chains presented below share a single source sample, sequenced in a study of T cell clonality in common variable immunodeficiency. Study findings and constraints: Common variable immunodeficiency TCR beta sequences reportedly had fewer deletions and N-nucleotide insertions.

Method: immunoSEQ multiplex PCR; TCRdb's copy keeps in-frame clones and lacks some. This record lists fewer than 35,000 clones, none seen once only, and the top ten clones contain around 5.4%. No cognate antigen is known for these TCRs. Sequencing used peripheral blood mononuclear cells. These receptors all stem from a human donor with common variable immunodeficiency.

This clone was seen a handful of times. The observed sequence ends 3 residues before the CDR3 terminus, with the missing tail filled in from the germline J gene. The chain employs TRBV19 and TRBJ1-5, with TRBD1 as a possible D gene (6 bases). The germline gives CDR1 LNHDA, CDR2 SQIVND (reference sequence). V lost 8 bases to trimming and J lost 3 bases, with 17 bases between them. This CDR3 is 15 amino acids long. The CDR3 loop is CASDGDRDNNQPQHF. The DNA read from the CDR3 is TGTGCCAGTGACGGAGACCGGGACAACAATCAGCCC.

This clone was observed at least ten times. The read falls 3 residues short of the CDR3 end, and the missing part is taken from the germline J gene. This sequence joins TRBV7-2 and TRBJ1-1, with D maybe TRBD1 (6 bases). V lost 6 bases, J lost 4 bases, and 12 bases lay in between. Germline CDR1 SGHTA, CDR2 FQGNSA. The CDR3 has 13 amino acids. The CDR3 DNA, read in part, is TGTGCCAGCAGACGACCAGGGGTCACTGAA. Amino acid sequence: CASRRPGVTE. In full, the CDR3 reads CASRRPGVTEAFF. The whole variable domain, remainder taken from reference TRBV7-2 and TRBJ1-1, is GAGVSQSPSNKVTEKGKDVELRCDPISGHTALYWYRQSLGQGLEFLIYFQGNSAPDKSGLPSDRFSAERTGGSVSTLTIQRTQQEDSAVYLCASRRPGVTEAFFGQGTRLTVV.

This clone was detected only a few times. Germline is not matched at one junction end, which may reflect a read error. Read data end 3 residues before the CDR3 end; the end is taken from the germline J gene. The J gene is TRBJ1-1, the V gene TRBV7-3, with TRBD1 matching 7 bases. From germline, CDR1 is SGHTA and CDR2 FQGTGA. This CDR3 region has 13 residues. The CDR3 spells CSSSPGGNTEAFF. The CDR3 DNA, read in part, is TGTTCCAGCAGCCCAGGGGGGAACACTGAA.

The sample holds a few counts of this clone. Sequencing ends 3 residues short of the CDR3 end; the germline J gene provides the rest. The gene calls are TRBV7-9 and TRBJ2-2, with 8 bases that match TRBD2. The CDR3 has 15 amino acids. Germline V gene lookup returns CDR1 SEHNR and CDR2 FQNEAQ (reference sequence). The CDR3 sequence: CASSPPGGLEGELFF. The covered CDR3 bases are TGTGCCAGCAGCCCCCCGGGGGGGTTGGAAGGAGAG.

The table lists this clone with a few counts. The read is 3 residues too short to cover the CDR3 end, so that end is filled in from the germline J gene. The chain employs TRBV5-6 and TRBJ1-2; 8 bases align to TRBD1. Trimming took 4 bases from V and 4 from J; bases not matched to a gene: 9. The CDR3 length is 15 residues. Germline V gene lookup returns CDR1 SGHDT and CDR2 YYEEEE. The CDR3 here is CASSQGDRPPYGYTF. The part of the CDR3 DNA that was read is TGTGCCAGCAGCCAAGGGGACAGGCCCCCCTATGGC.

This clone showed up just a few times. The read gets to within 3 residues of the CDR3 end, and the germline J gene fills in the rest. The chain carries TRBV30 and TRBJ2-7; 8 bases are a match to TRBD1. The germline CDR1 and CDR2 sequences are GTSNPN and SVGIG (reference sequence). The trim removed 2 bases at V and 4 bases at J, leaving 1 base unmatched. The CDR3 spans 12 residues. The CDR3 sequence is CAWSRQGYEQYF. The CDR3 bases that were read are TGTGCCTGGAGTAGACAGGGGTACGAG.

This clone was counted a few times. The missing CDR3 end, 3 residues past where the read stops, is filled in from the germline J gene. This chain links TRBV19 with TRBJ1-1; 8 bases agree with TRBD1. The CDR3 runs 17 residues. V gave up 5 bases and J gave up 3 bases; unmatched junction bases: 14. Germline assignment: CDR1 LNHDA and CDR2 SQIVND (reference sequence). Here the CDR3 reads CASSSPGGHYYYTEAFF. The CDR3 DNA, read in part, is TGTGCCAGTAGTTCGCCAGGGGGCCATTACTACTACACTGAA.

This clone was recorded at least ten times. The sequence runs out 3 residues before the end of the CDR3; the remainder is reconstructed from the germline J gene. The rearrangement joins TRBV29-1 to TRBJ1-1; perhaps TRBD1 as D (6 bases). There are 15 residues in the CDR3. The V gene's germline CDR1 is SQVTM and CDR2 ANQGSEA. V lost 4 bases and J lost 1, with 16 bases in between. CDR3 DNA (partial): TGCAGCGTTGTTGTCAGGACAGAAACGAACACTGAA. It yields the protein CSVVVRTETNTE. The CDR3 reads in full as CSVVVRTETNTEAFF.

This clone was counted ten times or more. Read sequence stops 3 residues before the CDR3 end, and the germline J gene provides the missing end. The rearrangement links TRBV30 to TRBJ1-2; TRBD1 might be the D (6 bases). This CDR3 has 17 residues. V gave up 3 bases and J gave up 4 bases, with 24 bases separating them. Germline V lookup: CDR1 GTSNPN, CDR2 SVGIG (reference sequence). CDR3 sequence: CAWSEFEGDAFFYGYTF. Partial CDR3 DNA: TGTGCCTGGAGCGAGTTCGAGGGGGACGCTTTCTTCTATGGC.

In its sample, this clone was seen a few times. Read coverage stops 3 residues before the CDR3 terminus; the germline J gene supplies the remainder. V gene TRBV19 combines with J gene TRBJ2-5; 7 nucleotides align to TRBD1. The length of the CDR3 is 13 residues. The junction had 4 bases not matched to a gene; V was cut back by 5 bases and J by 4 bases. Germline V gives CDR1 LNHDA, CDR2 SQIVND (reference sequence). CDR3 in amino acids: CASSARGSETQYF. CDR3 DNA, as far as it was read: TGTGCCAGTAGTGCCAGGGGGTCAGAGACC. The full variable domain, rest sourced from reference TRBV19 and TRBJ2-5, is DGGITQSPKYLFRKEGQNVTLSCEQNLNHDAMYWYRQDPGQGLRLIYYSQIVNDFQKGDIAEGYSVSREKKESFPLTVTSAQKNPTAFYLCASSARGSETQYFGPGTRLLVL.

Points on this clone: Read sequence stops 3 residues before the CDR3 end, and the germline J gene provides the missing end. This chain connects TRBV19 to TRBJ1-2; tentatively, D is TRBD1 (6 bases). Germline CDR1 reads LNHDA; CDR2 reads SQIVND (reference sequence). CDR3 length equals 11 residues. V lost 8 bases to trimming and J lost 5 bases, with 9 bases between them. This CDR3 is CASETGYGYTF. The sequenced CDR3 bases are TGTGCCAGTGAAACAGGGTATGGC.